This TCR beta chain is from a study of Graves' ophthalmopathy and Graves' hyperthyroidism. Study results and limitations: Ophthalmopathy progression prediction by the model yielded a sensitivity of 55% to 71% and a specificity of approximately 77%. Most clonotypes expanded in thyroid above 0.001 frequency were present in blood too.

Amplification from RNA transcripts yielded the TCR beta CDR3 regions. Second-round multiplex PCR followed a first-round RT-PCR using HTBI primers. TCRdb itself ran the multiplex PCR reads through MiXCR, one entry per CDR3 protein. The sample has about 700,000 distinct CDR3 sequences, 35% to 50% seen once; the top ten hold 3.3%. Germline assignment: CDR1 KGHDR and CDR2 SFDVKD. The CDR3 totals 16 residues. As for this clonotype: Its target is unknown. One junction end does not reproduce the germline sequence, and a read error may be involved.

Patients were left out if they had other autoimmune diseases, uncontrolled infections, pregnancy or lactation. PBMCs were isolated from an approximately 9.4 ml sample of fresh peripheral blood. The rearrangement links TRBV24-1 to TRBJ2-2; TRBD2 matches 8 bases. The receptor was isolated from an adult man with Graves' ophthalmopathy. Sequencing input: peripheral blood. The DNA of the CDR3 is TGTGCCACCAGTGATACTAGCGGTTCGAACACCGGGGAGCTGTCTTGG. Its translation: CATSDTSGSNTGELSW.